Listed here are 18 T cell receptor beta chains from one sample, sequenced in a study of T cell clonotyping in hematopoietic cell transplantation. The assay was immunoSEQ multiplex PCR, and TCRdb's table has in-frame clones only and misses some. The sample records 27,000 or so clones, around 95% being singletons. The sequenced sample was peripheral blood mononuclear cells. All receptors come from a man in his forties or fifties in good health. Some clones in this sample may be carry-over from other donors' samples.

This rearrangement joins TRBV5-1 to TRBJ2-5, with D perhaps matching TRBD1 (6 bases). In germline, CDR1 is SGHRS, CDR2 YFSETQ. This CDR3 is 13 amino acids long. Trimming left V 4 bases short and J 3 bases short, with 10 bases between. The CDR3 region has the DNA TGCGCCAGCAGCGGGAACAGGGAAGAGACCCAGTACTTC. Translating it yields CASSGNREETQYF.

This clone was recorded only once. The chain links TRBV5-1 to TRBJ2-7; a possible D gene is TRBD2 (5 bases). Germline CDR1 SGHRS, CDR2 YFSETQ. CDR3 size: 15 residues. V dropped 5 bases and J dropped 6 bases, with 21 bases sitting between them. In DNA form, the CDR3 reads TGCGCCAGCAGTTTGATGCCGGGATCCGTCTCCGAGCAGTACTTC. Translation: CASSLMPGSVSEQYF.

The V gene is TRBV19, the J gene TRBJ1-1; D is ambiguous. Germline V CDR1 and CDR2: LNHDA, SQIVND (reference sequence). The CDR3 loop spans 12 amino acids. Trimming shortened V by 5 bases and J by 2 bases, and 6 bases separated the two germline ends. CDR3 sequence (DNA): TGTGCCAGTAGTGCCAGAAACACTGAAGCTTTCTTT. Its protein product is CASSARNTEAFF.

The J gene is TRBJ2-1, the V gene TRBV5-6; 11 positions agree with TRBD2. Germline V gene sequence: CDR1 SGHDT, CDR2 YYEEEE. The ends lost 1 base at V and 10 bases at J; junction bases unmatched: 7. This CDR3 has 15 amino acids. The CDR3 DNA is TGTGCCAGCAGCTTGTTTAGCGGGGGGGCTCGGGAGCAGTTCTTC. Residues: CASSLFSGGAREQFF.

CDR3 sequence reads: CAWNPTTSYNEQFF. The CDR3 coding sequence is TGTGCCTGGAACCCCACAACCTCCTACAATGAGCAGTTCTTC. This sequence joins TRBV30 and TRBJ2-1; D uncertain. This CDR3 has 14 amino acids. CDR1 is GTSNPN and CDR2 is SVGIG in the germline V gene (reference sequence). V shed 4 bases and J shed 0 bases, with 10 bases lying between them. Using reference TRBV30 and TRBJ2-1 for the parts outside the CDR3, the full variable domain is SQTIHQWPATLVQPVGSPLSLECTVEGTSNPNLYWYRQAAGRGLQLLFYSVGIGQISSEVPQNLSASRPQDRQFILSSKKLLLSDSGFYLCAWNPTTSYNEQFFGPGTRLTVL.

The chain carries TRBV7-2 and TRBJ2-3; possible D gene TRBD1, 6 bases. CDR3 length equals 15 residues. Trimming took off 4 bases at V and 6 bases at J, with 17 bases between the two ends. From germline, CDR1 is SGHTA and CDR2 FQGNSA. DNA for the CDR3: TGTGCCAGCAGCTCCCAGACAGGTCACGGGGATACGCAGTATTTT. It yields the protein CASSSQTGHGDTQYF. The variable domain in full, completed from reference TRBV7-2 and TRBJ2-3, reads GAGVSQSPSNKVTEKGKDVELRCDPISGHTALYWYRQSLGQGLEFLIYFQGNSAPDKSGLPSDRFSAERTGGSVSTLTIQRTQQEDSAVYLCASSSQTGHGDTQYFGPGTRLTVL.

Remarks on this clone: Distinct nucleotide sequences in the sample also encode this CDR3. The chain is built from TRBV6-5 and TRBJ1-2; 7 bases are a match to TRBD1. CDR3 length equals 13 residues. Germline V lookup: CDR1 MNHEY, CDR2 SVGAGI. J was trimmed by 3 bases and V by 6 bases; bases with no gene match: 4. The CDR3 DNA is TGTGCCAGCAGGACTGACAGGGACTATGGCTACACCTTC. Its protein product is CASRTDRDYGYTF.

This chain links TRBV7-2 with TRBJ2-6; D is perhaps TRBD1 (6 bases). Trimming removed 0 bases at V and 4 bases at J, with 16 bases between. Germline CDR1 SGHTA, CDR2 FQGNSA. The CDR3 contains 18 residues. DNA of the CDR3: TGTGCCAGCAGCTTAGCGCTGGGGGCAGGGACCGGGGCCAACGTCCTGACTTTC. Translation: CASSLALGAGTGANVLTF.

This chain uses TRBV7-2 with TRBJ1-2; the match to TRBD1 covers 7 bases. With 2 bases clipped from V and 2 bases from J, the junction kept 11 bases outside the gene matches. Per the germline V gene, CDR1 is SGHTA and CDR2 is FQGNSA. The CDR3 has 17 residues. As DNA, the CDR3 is TGTGCCAGCAGCTTATCGCCGACAGGGTATATAAACTATGGCTACACCTTC. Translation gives CASSLSPTGYINYGYTF.

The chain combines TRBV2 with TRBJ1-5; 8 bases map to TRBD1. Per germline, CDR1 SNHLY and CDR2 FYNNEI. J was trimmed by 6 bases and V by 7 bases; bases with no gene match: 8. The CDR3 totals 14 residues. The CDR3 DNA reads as TGTGCCAGCACAGGGGGCGAGTTAAGTCAGCCCCAGCATTTT. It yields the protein CASTGGELSQPQHF.

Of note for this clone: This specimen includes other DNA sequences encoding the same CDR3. CDR3 sequence: CASSPGPFYEQYF. DNA for the CDR3: TGTGCCAGCAGTCCTGGGCCGTTTTACGAGCAGTACTTC. The rearrangement links TRBV5-6 to TRBJ2-7; no firm D call. The germline V and J ends were trimmed by 5 bases and 4 bases, with 13 bases remaining between them. Germline-derived CDR1 and CDR2 are SGHDT and YYEEEE. CDR3 length equals 13 residues.

CDR3 coding DNA: TGTGCCAGCAGCTCCAATCAGGGGGGCTACGAGCAGTACTTC. Amino acid sequence: CASSSNQGGYEQYF. This chain links TRBV7-2 with TRBJ2-7, with TRBD1 as a possible D gene (7 bases). V shed 4 bases and J shed 3 bases, with 13 bases lying between them. This CDR3 has 14 residues. Germline lookup yields CDR1 SGHTA and CDR2 FQGNSA. The whole variable domain, remainder taken from reference TRBV7-2 and TRBJ2-7, is GAGVSQSPSNKVTEKGKDVELRCDPISGHTALYWYRQSLGQGLEFLIYFQGNSAPDKSGLPSDRFSAERTGGSVSTLTIQRTQQEDSAVYLCASSSNQGGYEQYFGPGTRLTVT.

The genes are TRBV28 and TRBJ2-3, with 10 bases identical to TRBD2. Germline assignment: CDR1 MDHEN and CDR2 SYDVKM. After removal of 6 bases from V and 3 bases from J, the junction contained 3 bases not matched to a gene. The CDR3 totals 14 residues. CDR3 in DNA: TGTGCCAGCAGACGAGCGGGGGGGACAGATACGCAGTATTTT. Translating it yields CASRRAGGTDTQYF.

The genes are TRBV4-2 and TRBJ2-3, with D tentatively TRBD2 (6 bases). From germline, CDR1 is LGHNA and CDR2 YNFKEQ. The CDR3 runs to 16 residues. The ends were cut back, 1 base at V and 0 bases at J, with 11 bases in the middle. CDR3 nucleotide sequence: TGTGCCAGCAGCCAAGTGGGTAGCGGTAGCACAGATACGCAGTATTTT. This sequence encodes CASSQVGSGSTDTQYF.

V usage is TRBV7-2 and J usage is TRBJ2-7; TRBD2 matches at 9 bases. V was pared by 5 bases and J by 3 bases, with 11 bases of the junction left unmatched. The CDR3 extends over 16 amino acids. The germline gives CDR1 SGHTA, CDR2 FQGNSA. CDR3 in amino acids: CASSPTRRSGGYEQYF. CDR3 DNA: TGTGCCAGCAGCCCGACCCGCCGTAGCGGGGGCTACGAGCAGTACTTC.

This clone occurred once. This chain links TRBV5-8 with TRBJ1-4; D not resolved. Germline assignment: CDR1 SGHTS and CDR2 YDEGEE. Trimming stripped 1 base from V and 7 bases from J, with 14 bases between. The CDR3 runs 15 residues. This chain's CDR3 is CASSLPGNSVEKLFF. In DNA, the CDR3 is TGTGCCAGCAGCTTGCCGGGGAATTCGGTTGAAAAACTGTTTTTT. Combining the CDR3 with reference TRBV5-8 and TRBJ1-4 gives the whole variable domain EAGVTQSPTHLIKTRGQQATLRCSPISGHTSVYWYQQALGLGLQFLLWYDEGEERNRGNFPPRFSGRQFPNYSSELNVNALELEDSALYLCASSLPGNSVEKLFFGSGTQLSVL.

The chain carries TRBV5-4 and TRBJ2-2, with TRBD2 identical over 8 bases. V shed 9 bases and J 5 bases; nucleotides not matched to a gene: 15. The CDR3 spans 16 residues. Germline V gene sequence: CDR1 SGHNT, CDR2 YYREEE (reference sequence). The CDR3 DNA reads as TGTGCCACCATCCCGGGGGGGCGGGGCCCAACCGGGGAGCTGTTTTTT. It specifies CATIPGGRGPTGELFF.

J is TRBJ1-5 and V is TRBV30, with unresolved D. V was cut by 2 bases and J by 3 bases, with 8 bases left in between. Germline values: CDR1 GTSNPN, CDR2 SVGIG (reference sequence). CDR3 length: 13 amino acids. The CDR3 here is CAWSPAANQPQHF. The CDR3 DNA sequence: TGTGCCTGGAGTCCTGCAGCCAATCAGCCCCAGCATTTT.